These 8 T cell receptor beta chains were all obtained from the same sample, sequenced in a study of vaccination effects on CD4 cells after COVID-19. Their antigen targets remain unknown. Viral peptide pools were used in the ViraFEST assay to expand antigen-specific CD4+ T cells, and sequencing came afterward. Subsequent to roughly 10 days of culture, CD4+ T cells were isolated. This individual contracted SARS-CoV-2 between March and December 2020, as verified by PCR. Sequencing was performed with immunoSEQ multiplex PCR; in TCRdb, only in-frame clones are kept and a portion is missing. The repertoire holds 45,000 to 70,000 clones, with 76% as singletons. This material consisted of CD4+ T cells from PBMCs cultured with HIV peptides, taken before COVID-19 vaccination. Stated subset: HIV-1 Nef peptide pool negative control/reference culture. These receptors all come from a human donor who had a prior SARS-CoV-2 infection.

The J gene is TRBJ2-1, the V gene TRBV10-3; the D gene is possibly TRBD2 (6 bases). The CDR3 is 11 amino acids. Germline V gives CDR1 ENHRY, CDR2 SYGVKD. V lost 10 bases and J lost 5, with 9 bases in between. CDR3 DNA sequence: TGTGCCACACTAGCACACAATGAGCAGTTCTTC. Translated, it gives CATLAHNEQFF.

The chain employs TRBV7-2 and TRBJ2-3; no clear D. The CDR3 contains 18 residues. Between the trimmed V and J ends, which lost 0 bases and 5 bases, there was a span of 21 bases. Germline V lookup: CDR1 SGHTA, CDR2 FQGNSA. CDR3 coding DNA: TGTGCCAGCAGCTTAGCCAGGTGGTCGCGGCAGGCCCAAGATACGCAGTATTTT. It yields the protein CASSLARWSRQAQDTQYF. The full variable domain, rest sourced from reference TRBV7-2 and TRBJ2-3, is GAGVSQSPSNKVTEKGKDVELRCDPISGHTALYWYRQSLGQGLEFLIYFQGNSAPDKSGLPSDRFSAERTGGSVSTLTIQRTQQEDSAVYLCASSLARWSRQAQDTQYFGPGTRLTVL.

This clone was picked up a small number of times. As DNA, the CDR3 is TGTGCCAGCAGTGGGATCGTAAGGGGGAATGAGCAGTTCTTC. This encodes CASSGIVRGNEQFF. The chain couples TRBV2 to TRBJ2-1; possibly TRBD1 for D (6 bases). Trimming took off 4 bases at V and 7 bases at J, with 14 bases between the two ends. The CDR3 covers 14 residues. The germline CDR1 and CDR2 sequences are SNHLY and FYNNEI.

The chain links TRBV7-9 to TRBJ2-2; D gene unclear. Germline loops: CDR1 SEHNR, CDR2 FQNEAQ (reference sequence). Between the trimmed V and J ends, which lost 2 bases and 8 bases, there was a span of 9 bases. This CDR3 is built from 13 residues. The CDR3 loop reads CASSLIASGELFF. CDR3 DNA sequence: TGTGCCAGCAGCTTAATCGCTTCGGGGGAGCTGTTTTTT.

The chain carries TRBV5-1 and TRBJ1-1; no clear D gene. V dropped 6 bases and J dropped 0 bases, with 9 bases sitting between them. Germline loops: CDR1 SGHRS, CDR2 YFSETQ. The CDR3 is 13 amino acids. In DNA form, the CDR3 reads TGCGCCAGCAAGTACGGAGTGAACACTGAAGCTTTCTTT. This encodes CASKYGVNTEAFF.

This clone was seen only a few times. CDR3 nucleotide sequence: TGTGCCAGCAGCCCACAAGGGGGGGTGGCCTACGAGCAGTACTTC. Protein product: CASSPQGGVAYEQYF. V and J are TRBV11-3 and TRBJ2-7; possibly TRBD2 for D (7 bases). This CDR3 spans 15 amino acids. The germline gives CDR1 SGHNT, CDR2 YENEEA. The ends were cut back, 5 bases at V and 2 bases at J, with 16 bases in the middle.

This CDR3 is CASSLQLSGANVLTF. The DNA for the CDR3 is TGTGCCAGCTCACTACAGCTTTCTGGGGCCAACGTCCTGACTTTC. The chain joins TRBV18 to TRBJ2-6; D unclear. Germline CDR1 KGHSH, CDR2 LQKENI. V lost 4 bases and J 1 base, leaving 8 bases between the germline ends. The CDR3 has 15 residues.

This clone has just a few counts. The rearrangement uses TRBV19 and TRBJ1-1; D unresolved. CDR3 size: 15 residues. The germline gives CDR1 LNHDA, CDR2 SQIVND (reference sequence). The germline V and J ends were trimmed by 3 bases and 7 bases, with 18 bases remaining between them. The CDR3 sequence is CASSILLRQPFEAFF. The CDR3 nucleotides are TGTGCCAGTAGTATTCTCCTGCGGCAGCCTTTTGAAGCTTTCTTT.